This record looks at one T cell receptor (beta chain) sequence and its context. Its antigen is still unknown. Base-call qualities are not available, and no considerably larger clone is one nucleotide away. In the same sample, other DNA sequences code for this CDR3. The sample's time point label, decoded: at surgical resection after neoadjuvant nivolumab +/- ipilimumab. Samples were obtained from the phase 2 randomized NEOSTAR trial, in which neoadjuvant nivolumab or nivolumab plus ipilimumab followed by surgery was tested in operable NSCLC. Receptor amplification or capture employed the immunoSEQ multiplex PCR assay. Processing in the source paper ran as follows. Richness and clonality were used to summarize the repertoires, and clones that significantly expanded or contracted between pre- and post-therapy samples were identified. In its TCRdb copy, this immuneACCESS table keeps in-frame sequences only and misses some clones. Where compared with another copy, unresolved V genes explain less than half of these, and the others have no known cause. V and J calls and clone size are those listed in that table; D and trimming were worked out from the DNA. In all, the sample holds about 25,000 clones, and 75% to 90% of those were seen once. 7% to 10% of the sample comes from the top ten.

These data come from a study of neoadjuvant nivolumab and ipilimumab in lung cancer (dated by TCRdb to between 2020 and 2021). For context, the study as a whole: Nivolumab was given at 3 mg/kg intravenously on days 1, 15 and 29, and the combination arm added ipilimumab 1 mg/kg on day 1 only. For each study arm, the primary endpoint of the trial was the rate of major pathologic response (MPR) in the intention-to-treat population. Matched pretherapy and resected tumor pairs were analyzed for seven patients: four treated with nivolumab and three with nivolumab plus ipilimumab. A total of 44 patients with operable NSCLC were treated in the trial, with around 23 randomized to nivolumab monotherapy and approximately 21 randomized to nivolumab plus ipilimumab. TCR repertoires were compared between pretherapy (baseline) peripheral blood and tumors resected at surgery after neoadjuvant immune checkpoint blockade.

The CDR3 holds 12 amino acids from the cysteine to the phenylalanine. The CDR3 DNA has 36 bases and is translated from base 1. The germline V gene sets CDR1 to SGHRS and CDR2 to YFSETQ. The junction carries 4 bases between V and J, which are trimmed by 0 bases and 5 bases respectively. The paper as a whole reports these results and caveats: There was no significant correlation between TCR clonality and pathologic tumor regression, and just a single major-pathologic-response sample was available for the clonality-regression analysis. A small number of samples underwent TCR sequencing. Pretherapy blood TCR richness correlated positively with richness in tumors resected after neoadjuvant therapy (Spearman R of about 0.81). Compared with tumor-adjacent uninvolved lung, resected tumors had greater TCR richness and clonality, and increases showed up in more of the dual-therapy-treated tumors. From pretherapy to surgery, tumor T-cell richness and clonality increased in three of three dual-therapy tumors but in only two of four nivolumab-treated tumors.

Recombination joined TRBV5-1 with TRBJ2-3; the D gene assignment is ambiguous. Sequenced here: tumor tissue, sampled after neoadjuvant nivolumab, alone or with ipilimumab, at or shortly before surgery. This clonotype originated in an adult with non-small cell lung cancer. The CDR3 region has the sequence CASSLEGDTQYF. The nucleotide sequence is TGCGCCAGCAGCTTGGAAGGAGATACGCAGTATTTT.